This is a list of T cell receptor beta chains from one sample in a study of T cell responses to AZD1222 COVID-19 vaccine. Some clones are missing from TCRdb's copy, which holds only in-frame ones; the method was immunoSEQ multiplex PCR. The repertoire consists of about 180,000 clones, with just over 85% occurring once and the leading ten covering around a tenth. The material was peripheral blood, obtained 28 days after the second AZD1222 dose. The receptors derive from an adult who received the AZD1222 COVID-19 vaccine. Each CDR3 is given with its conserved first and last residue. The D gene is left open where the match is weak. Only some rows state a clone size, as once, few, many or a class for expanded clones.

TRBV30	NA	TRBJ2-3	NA	TGTGCCTGGGTTTCGGACGGGGGGCAGGGCGCAGATACGCAGTATTTT	CAWVSDGGQGADTQYF
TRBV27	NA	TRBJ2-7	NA	TGTGCCAGCAGTTTCGGGCCATACTACGAGCAGTACTTC	CASSFGPYYEQYF
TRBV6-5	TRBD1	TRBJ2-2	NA	TGTGCCAGCAGTTACGGACAGGGGATAACCGGGGAGCTGTTTTTT	CASSYGQGITGELFF
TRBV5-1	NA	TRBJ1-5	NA	TGCGCCAGCAGCCCGGAAGGGGCGGGTCAGCCCCAGCATTTT	CASSPEGAGQPQHF
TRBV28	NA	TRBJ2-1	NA	TGTGCCAGCAGCTCCAGGGTAGGCGACAATGAGCAGTTCTTC	CASSSRVGDNEQFF
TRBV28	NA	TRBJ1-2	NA	TGTGCCAGCAGTTCAGACAGTCCTGGGGGCTACACCTTC	CASSSDSPGGYTF
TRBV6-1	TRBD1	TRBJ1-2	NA	TGTGCCAGCAGTGAAATAGGTAGACAGGGGAGCTACACCTTC	CASSEIGRQGSYTF
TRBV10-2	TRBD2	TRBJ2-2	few	TGCGCCAGCAGTGTGCGGGAGCGCACCGGGGAGCTGTTTTTT	CASSVRERTGELFF
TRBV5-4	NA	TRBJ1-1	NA	TGTGCCAGCAGCTTAAGTTCCCGCTCTAACACTGAAGCTTTCTTT	CASSLSSRSNTEAFF
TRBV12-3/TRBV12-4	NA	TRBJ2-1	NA	TGTGCCATCCGGACAGAATACAATGAGCAGTTCTTC	CAIRTEYNEQFF
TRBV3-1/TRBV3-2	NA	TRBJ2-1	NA	TGTGCCAGCAGCCAAGAGGTGGGTGGCTCCTACAATGAGCAGTTCTTC	CASSQEVGGSYNEQFF
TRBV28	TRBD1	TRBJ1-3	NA	TGTGCCAGCAGCCGTAAGGGGGAGGCAGGGGGAGGTAACACCATATATTTT	CASSRKGEAGGGNTIYF
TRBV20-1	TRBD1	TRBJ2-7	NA	TGCAGTGCTATTGATACCGGGACAGGGGTCTACGAGCAGTACTTC	CSAIDTGTGVYEQYF
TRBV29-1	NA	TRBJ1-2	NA	TGCAGCGTTGAAGATGGGTGGACAGCCTATGGCTACACCTTC	CSVEDGWTAYGYTF
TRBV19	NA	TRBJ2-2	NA	TGTGCCAGTAGGCCCTCAGAGGGGAGAAACACCGGGGAGCTGTTTTTT	CASRPSEGRNTGELFF
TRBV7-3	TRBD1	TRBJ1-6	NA	TGTGCCAGCAGCTCTACAGGGGGTGGGAATTCACCCCTCCACTTT	CASSSTGGGNSPLHF
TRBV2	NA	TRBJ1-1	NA	TGTGCCAGCAGTGGCAGGGTCCTCGGCACTGAAGCTTTCTTT	CASSGRVLGTEAFF
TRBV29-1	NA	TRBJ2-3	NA	TGCAGCGTTGAATATGCAGATACGCAGTATTTT	CSVEYADTQYF
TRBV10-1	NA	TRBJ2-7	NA	TGCGCCAGCAGTGGAGATACCCACGAGCAGTACTTC	CASSGDTHEQYF
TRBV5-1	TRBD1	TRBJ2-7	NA	TGCGCCAGCACGTTGACCGGGACAGGGATCAACGAGCAGTACTTC	CASTLTGTGINEQYF
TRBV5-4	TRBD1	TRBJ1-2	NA	TGTGCCAGCAGCCAGGACAGGGTGGGCTATGGCTACACCTTC	CASSQDRVGYGYTF
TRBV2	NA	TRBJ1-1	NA	TGTGCCAGCAGGGGACGCCACACTGAAGCTTTCTTT	CASRGRHTEAFF
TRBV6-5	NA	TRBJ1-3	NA	TGTGCCAGCAGCGTTAACTCTCGCTCTGGAAACACCATATATTTT	CASSVNSRSGNTIYF
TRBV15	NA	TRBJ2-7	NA	TGTGCCACCAGCAGAGATGGCGCAGGTGGGGCCTTCTACGAGCAGTACTTC	CATSRDGAGGAFYEQYF
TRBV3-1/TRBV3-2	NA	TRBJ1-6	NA	TGTGCCAGCAGCCGATCGTTGGGGGAAGATTCACCCCTCCACTTT	CASSRSLGEDSPLHF
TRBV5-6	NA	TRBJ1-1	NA	TGTGCCAGCAGCCCATATGTCCCAGGGAACACTGAAGCTTTCTTT	CASSPYVPGNTEAFF